This T cell receptor beta chain is drawn from a study of blood T cell repertoires in COVID-19. Clones were sequenced by immunoSEQ multiplex PCR, and TCRdb holds only the in-frame ones, with some missing. The repertoire holds 250,000 to 350,000 clones, with around 90% as singletons. Trimming pared 4 bases from V and 6 bases from J, leaving 11 bases between. Germline CDR1 reads SGHRS; CDR2 reads YFSETQ. The CDR3 covers 13 residues. This sequence joins TRBV5-1 and TRBJ2-1, with D possibly matching TRBD2 (6 bases). This receptor was identified in a woman aged 25 to 45 with COVID-19, enrolled during active disease. The sample comprised peripheral blood. DNA of the CDR3: TGCGCCAGCAGCGGGGACTTAGCCAATGAGCAGTTCTTC. Amino acids: CASSGDLANEQFF.